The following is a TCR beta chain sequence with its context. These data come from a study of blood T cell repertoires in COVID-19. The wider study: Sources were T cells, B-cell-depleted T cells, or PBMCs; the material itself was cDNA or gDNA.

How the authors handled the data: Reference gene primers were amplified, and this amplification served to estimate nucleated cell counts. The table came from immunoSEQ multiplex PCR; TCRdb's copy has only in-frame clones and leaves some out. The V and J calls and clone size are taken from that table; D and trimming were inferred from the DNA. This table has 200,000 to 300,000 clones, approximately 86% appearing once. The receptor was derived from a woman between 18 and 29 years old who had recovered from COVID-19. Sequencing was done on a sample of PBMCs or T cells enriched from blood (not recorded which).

CDR3 sequence (DNA): TGTGCCAGCAGTGACTGTTCAAATAGCGGGAGTCTCTCCTACGAGCAGTACTTC. Amino acid sequence: CASSDCSNSGSLSYEQYF. The V and J genes are TRBV6-4 and TRBJ2-7; 9 positions agree with TRBD2. This CDR3 has 18 amino acids. The germline gives CDR1 MRHNA, CDR2 SNTAGT. Germline trimming cut 1 base from V and 0 bases from J; bases unmatched to any gene: 10.